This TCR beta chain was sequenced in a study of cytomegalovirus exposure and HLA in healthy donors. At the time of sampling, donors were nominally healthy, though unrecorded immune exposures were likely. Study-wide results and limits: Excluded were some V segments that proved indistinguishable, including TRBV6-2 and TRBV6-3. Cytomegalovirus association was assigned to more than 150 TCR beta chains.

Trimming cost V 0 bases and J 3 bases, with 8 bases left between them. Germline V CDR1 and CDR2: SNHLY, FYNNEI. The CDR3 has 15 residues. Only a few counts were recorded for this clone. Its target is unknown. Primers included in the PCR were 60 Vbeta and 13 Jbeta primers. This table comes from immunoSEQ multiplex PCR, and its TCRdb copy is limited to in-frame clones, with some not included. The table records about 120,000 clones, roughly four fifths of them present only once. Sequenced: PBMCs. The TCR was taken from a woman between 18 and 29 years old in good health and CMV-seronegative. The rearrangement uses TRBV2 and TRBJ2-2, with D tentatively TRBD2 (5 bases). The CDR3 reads CASSEARTHTGELFF. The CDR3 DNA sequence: TGTGCCAGCAGTGAAGCTAGGACTCACACCGGGGAGCTGTTTTTT.